A selection of T cell receptor beta chains follows, all from one sample in a study of blood T cell repertoires in COVID-19. Only in-frame clones appear in the TCRdb table, and some are missing; sequencing was by immunoSEQ multiplex PCR. The sample lists about 250,000 clones, approximately 85% occurring once. Sequenced input: peripheral blood. Receptors were obtained from a human donor with COVID-19, enrolled during active disease. The donor label of this sample is uncertain. The CDR3 runs from the conserved cysteine through the conserved F or W. A D gene is named only where the DNA matches it firmly. Only some rows state a clone size, as once, few, many or a class for expanded clones.

d_gene	abundance	j_gene	v_gene	CDR3aa	CDR3nt
TRBD1	.	TRBJ1-1	TRBV5-1	CASSLKQGVLLGNTEAFF	TGCGCCAGCAGCTTGAAACAGGGGGTACTTCTTGGGAACACTGAAGCTTTCTTT
TRBD2	.	TRBJ2-7	TRBV28	CASSPPGLVAGPYEQYF	TGTGCCAGCAGTCCCCCGGGATTGGTAGCGGGGCCCTACGAGCAGTACTTC
TRBD2	.	TRBJ2-5	TRBV6-5	CASRKWEGETQYF	TGTGCCAGCAGGAAGTGGGAGGGCGAGACCCAGTACTTC
.	.	TRBJ2-5	TRBV19	CATSMPGAQETQYF	TGTGCCACCTCCATGCCCGGTGCCCAAGAGACCCAGTACTTC
.	.	TRBJ2-7	TRBV20-1	CSASPGLPYEQYF	TGCAGTGCTAGTCCGGGACTCCCCTACGAGCAGTACTTC
TRBD2	.	TRBJ2-5	TRBV7-2	CASSQYSGGPSQETQYF	TGTGCCAGCAGCCAGTACAGCGGGGGCCCCTCCCAAGAGACCCAGTACTTC
TRBD1	.	TRBJ2-7	TRBV5-8	CASSLLAGGAEQYF	TGTGCCAGCAGCTTGTTGGCAGGGGGCGCCGAGCAGTACTTC
.	.	TRBJ2-3	TRBV29-1	CSVGNSDRMGEGTQYF	TGCAGCGTTGGTAATTCCGACAGGATGGGGGAAGGTACGCAGTATTTT
.	.	TRBJ1-2	TRBV2	CASSEYRVDGYTF	TGTGCCAGCAGTGAGTACAGGGTTGATGGCTACACCTTC
TRBD1	.	TRBJ1-3	TRBV5-4	CASSIQGAGNTIYF	TGTGCCAGCAGCATACAGGGGGCTGGAAACACCATATATTTT
.	.	TRBJ1-5	TRBV30	CAWNIGDNQPQHF	TGTGCCTGGAATATAGGGGACAATCAGCCCCAGCATTTT
TRBD2	.	TRBJ2-5	TRBV7-3	CASSSLAGGPETQYF	TGTGCCAGCAGCTCCCTAGCGGGAGGGCCGGAGACCCAGTACTTC
.	.	TRBJ1-6	TRBV10-1	CASSENLNSPLHF	TGCGCCAGCAGTGAAAATTTAAATTCACCCCTCCACTTT
.	.	TRBJ2-5	TRBV29-1	CSVETGYQETQYF	TGCAGCGTTGAGACAGGTTACCAAGAGACCCAGTACTTC
.	few	TRBJ1-2	TRBV6-5	CASSSSGSPGYGYTF	TGTGCCAGCAGTTCTTCAGGCTCCCCCGGCTATGGCTACACCTTC
.	.	TRBJ2-1	TRBV4-3	CASSHGPGYSYNEQFF	TGCGCCAGCAGCCATGGGCCGGGGTACTCCTACAATGAGCAGTTCTTC
TRBD1	.	TRBJ1-2	TRBV29-1	CSVGLTGGMSYGYTF	TGCAGCGTTGGATTAACAGGGGGAATGTCCTATGGCTACACCTTC
.	.	TRBJ1-2	TRBV10-3	CAISLGQPSLNYGYTF	TGTGCCATCTCACTAGGACAGCCAAGTTTGAACTATGGCTACACCTTC
.	once	TRBJ1-1	TRBV30	CAWSVVSGGAGRNTEAFF	TGTGCCTGGAGTGTAGTCAGTGGAGGGGCAGGGAGGAACACTGAAGCTTTCTTT
TRBD1	.	TRBJ1-4	TRBV4-3	CASSLSGGTGDEKLFF	TGCGCCAGCAGCCTGTCCGGTGGGACAGGGGATGAAAAACTGTTTTTT
TRBD1	.	TRBJ1-2	TRBV9	CASTARGRGDRDYGYTF	TGTGCCAGCACCGCCCGGGGCAGGGGGGATCGAGACTATGGCTACACCTTC
TRBD1	.	TRBJ2-7	TRBV28	CASRLGQGTFHEQYF	TGTGCCAGCAGGCTTGGACAGGGAACTTTCCACGAGCAGTACTTC
.	.	TRBJ2-1	TRBV20-1	CSARQGYEQFF	TGCAGTGCTAGACAGGGTTATGAGCAGTTCTTC
TRBD2	.	TRBJ2-5	TRBV11-3	CASSLGGGTSQYF	TGTGCCAGCAGCTTAGGGGGAGGGACGTCCCAGTACTTC
TRBD2	once	TRBJ2-7	TRBV6-5	CASWQGGYYEQYF	TGTGCCAGCTGGCAGGGAGGGTACTACGAGCAGTACTTC
TRBD2	.	TRBJ2-5	TRBV3-1/TRBV3-2	CASSQTGTNQETQYF	TGTGCCAGCAGCCAAACCGGGACTAACCAAGAGACCCAGTACTTC
TRBD1	.	TRBJ1-5	TRBV3-1/TRBV3-2	CASSDRVGNQPQHF	TGTGCCAGCAGCGACAGGGTTGGCAATCAGCCCCAGCATTTT
.	few	TRBJ1-5	TRBV30	CAWSPGQLNQPQHF	TGTGCCTGGAGCCCAGGACAGCTAAATCAGCCCCAGCATTTT
.	.	TRBJ1-1	TRBV25-1	CASSELAGHRAFF	TGTGCCAGCAGTGAATTGGCGGGCCACAGAGCTTTCTTT
TRBD1	.	TRBJ1-4	TRBV7-2	CASSSGGQGNEKLFF	TGTGCCAGCAGCTCAGGCGGACAGGGTAATGAAAAACTGTTTTTT
.	.	TRBJ1-1	TRBV19	CASSNTRNTEAFF	TGTGCCAGTAGTAATACAAGGAACACTGAAGCTTTCTTT
TRBD1	.	TRBJ1-4	TRBV14	CASSRRQGEVEKLFF	TGTGCCAGCAGCCGACGACAGGGGGAGGTTGAAAAACTGTTTTTT
TRBD1	.	TRBJ1-4	TRBV5-6	CASSRGPGTGGGKLFF	TGTGCCAGCAGCCGGGGCCCCGGGACAGGGGGTGGAAAACTGTTTTTT
.	.	TRBJ2-5	TRBV18	CASSPEIADRSETQYF	TGTGCCAGCTCACCAGAGATAGCGGATAGATCGGAGACCCAGTACTTC
TRBD1	once	TRBJ1-1	TRBV11-3	CASSLSGNRGGTEAFF	TGTGCCAGCAGCTTAAGTGGGAACAGGGGGGGCACTGAAGCTTTCTTT
TRBD1	.	TRBJ1-1	TRBV3-1/TRBV3-2	CASRPGTGGTEAFF	TGTGCCAGCAGGCCCGGGACAGGGGGTACTGAAGCTTTCTTT
.	.	TRBJ1-2	TRBV2	CASSPSGVPEGYTF	TGTGCCAGCAGTCCTTCGGGGGTACCGGAGGGCTACACCTTC
.	.	TRBJ1-2	TRBV28	CASSLSYSYGYTF	TGTGCCAGCAGTTTATCGTACAGCTATGGCTACACCTTC
.	once	TRBJ1-4	TRBV2	CASIKGEGGEKLFF	TGTGCCAGCATAAAGGGGGAGGGTGGTGAAAAACTGTTTTTT
TRBD2	.	TRBJ2-3	TRBV15	CATSVMTSPDTQYF	TGTGCCACCAGCGTGATGACTAGCCCAGATACGCAGTATTTT
.	.	TRBJ1-2	TRBV27	CASRIQQGNFYGYTF	TGTGCCAGCAGAATACAACAGGGAAACTTTTATGGCTACACCTTC
TRBD1	.	TRBJ1-6	TRBV2	CASKSGTGYSPLHF	TGTGCCAGCAAATCCGGGACAGGCTATTCACCCCTCCACTTT
.	.	TRBJ1-3	TRBV19	CASRPDRSSGNTIYF	TGTGCCAGTAGACCTGACAGGAGCTCTGGAAACACCATATATTTT
.	.	TRBJ1-5	TRBV12-3/TRBV12-4	CASSFGSNQPQHF	TGTGCCAGCAGTTTCGGGAGCAATCAGCCCCAGCATTTT
.	.	TRBJ1-5	TRBV21-1	CASSKRVVEGDQPQHF	TGTGCCAGCAGCAAACGGGTGGTTGAGGGGGATCAGCCCCAGCATTTT
.	.	TRBJ1-6	TRBV9	CASSPSRTTLHSPLHF	TGTGCCAGCAGCCCGTCCCGGACTACTCTACATTCACCCCTCCACTTT
TRBD1	.	TRBJ1-5	TRBV2	CASSEAWDRSPNQPQHF	TGTGCCAGCAGCGAAGCGTGGGACAGGAGCCCGAATCAGCCCCAGCATTTT
TRBD1	.	TRBJ2-7	TRBV28	CASGTETLYEQYF	TGTGCCAGCGGGACAGAGACTCTCTACGAGCAGTACTTC
.	.	TRBJ2-1	TRBV6-5	CASQRPAGNNEQFF	TGTGCCAGCCAAAGACCGGCGGGTAACAATGAGCAGTTCTTC
.	.	TRBJ1-4	TRBV19	CASKRSEGTVATNEKLFF	TGTGCCAGTAAGCGGTCAGAGGGAACAGTTGCAACTAATGAAAAACTGTTTTTT
TRBD1	.	TRBJ1-1	TRBV4-2	CASSQSDRGGTEAFF	TGTGCCAGCAGCCAGTCCGACAGGGGGGGAACTGAAGCTTTCTTT
TRBD2	.	TRBJ2-3	TRBV29-1	CSVGLAGGGTDTQYF	TGCAGCGTCGGACTAGCGGGAGGTGGTACAGATACGCAGTATTTT
.	once	TRBJ2-5	TRBV27	CASSTLLEETQYF	TGTGCCAGCAGTACCCTCCTAGAAGAGACCCAGTACTTC